Each of the 28 T cell receptor beta chains below was sequenced from the same sample in a study of blood T cell repertoires in COVID-19. Assay: immunoSEQ multiplex PCR; the TCRdb copy retains only in-frame clones and omits some. The sample has approximately 100,000 clones; about 80% are singletons. The sequenced sample was peripheral blood. Receptors originate from a man between 65 and 85 years old with acute or convalescent COVID-19.

The chain joins TRBV21-1 to TRBJ1-4; the table's D call of TRBD1 was not tested on the DNA. TRBV21-1 represents a pseudogene. This CDR3 contains 18 residues. CDR3 in DNA: TGTGCCAGCAGCAAAGTGTTCGAAGGGGCCCCAACTAATGAAAAACTGTTTTTT. Translated: CASSKVFEGAPTNEKLFF.

A few counts support this clone. V usage is TRBV5-4 and J usage is TRBJ2-7, with 15 bases aligning to TRBD2. Germline trimming cut 3 bases from V and 5 bases from J; bases unmatched to any gene: 3. CDR1 and CDR2 (germline): SGHNT, YYREEE (reference sequence). The CDR3 is 15 residues long. CDR3 nucleotides: TGTGCCAGCAGCTGGACTAGCGGGAGGGCCCACGAGCAGTACTTC. It encodes CASSWTSGRAHEQYF.

This clone was counted between two and nine times. The gene calls are TRBV9 and TRBJ2-7, with TRBD1 identical over 8 bases. After removal of 1 base from V and 2 bases from J, the junction contained 5 bases not matched to a gene. This CDR3 has 15 amino acids. The V gene's germline CDR1 is SGDLS and CDR2 YYNGEE. The CDR3 nucleotides are TGTGCCAGCAGCGTACAACCAGGGGGCACCTACGAGCAGTACTTC. It yields the protein CASSVQPGGTYEQYF.

The chain links TRBV4-1 to TRBJ2-1, with D perhaps matching TRBD2 (6 bases). The length of the CDR3 is 17 residues. The V and J ends lost 3 bases and 6 bases respectively, with 21 bases between them. The germline gives CDR1 MGHRA, CDR2 YSYEKL. The CDR3 spells CASSHPGLASVSNEQFF. The CDR3 DNA is TGCGCCAGCAGCCACCCGGGACTGGCGAGTGTATCCAATGAGCAGTTCTTC.

J is TRBJ2-7 and V is TRBV2; 8 nucleotides agree with TRBD2. The CDR3 is 14 residues long. Germline V gene lookup returns CDR1 SNHLY and CDR2 FYNNEI. V trimming: 0 bases; J trimming: 3 bases; junction bases outside the gene matches: 1. The CDR3 bases are TGTGCCAGCAGTGAAGCGGGGACTAGCTACGAGCAGTACTTC. Translation gives CASSEAGTSYEQYF.

This clone came up a few times. This chain uses TRBV28 with TRBJ1-5, with 10 nucleotides matching TRBD1. Germline V gives CDR1 MDHEN, CDR2 SYDVKM. CDR3 length: 14 amino acids. V trimming: 4 bases; J trimming: 8 bases; junction bases outside the gene matches: 5. CDR3 DNA sequence: TGTGCCAGCAGTTCCGGGACAGGGGTAAAGCCCCAGCATTTT. Amino acid sequence: CASSSGTGVKPQHF.

In this sample, this clone turned up once. DNA for the CDR3: TGTGCCAGCTCAGAAGACAGGGAGCACTATGGCTACACCTTC. It codes for CASSEDREHYGYTF. This chain uses TRBV6-5 with TRBJ1-2, with TRBD1 matching 7 bases. The CDR3 runs 14 residues. With V trimmed by 8 bases and J by 3 bases, 9 bases remained unmatched. Germline V CDR1 and CDR2: MNHEY, SVGAGI.

The V and J genes are TRBV6-2 or TRBV6-3 and TRBJ2-3; D is ambiguous. This CDR3 has 12 amino acids. The V end lost 5 bases, the J end lost 9 bases, and 12 bases lay between the germline ends. The germline CDR1 and CDR2 sequences are MNHEY and SVGEGT. The CDR3 loop reads CASSPARLTQYF. CDR3 DNA sequence: TGTGCCAGCAGTCCGGCCCGACTCACGCAGTATTTT.

The chain carries TRBV6-6 and TRBJ2-1, with 7 positions matching TRBD1. Per germline, CDR1 MNHNY and CDR2 SVGAGI (reference sequence). The junction had 5 bases not matched to a gene; V was cut back by 2 bases and J by 7 bases. The CDR3 has 14 residues. CDR3 loop: CASSYPGQKNEQFF. Written as DNA, the CDR3 is TGTGCCAGCAGTTACCCGGGACAGAAAAATGAGCAGTTCTTC.

The gene calls are TRBV4-2 and TRBJ2-7; D not certain. Trimming stripped 4 bases from V and 0 bases from J, with 13 bases between. This CDR3 contains 15 residues. Germline lookup yields CDR1 LGHNA and CDR2 YNFKEQ. CDR3 residues: CASSPGSSSSYEQYF. In nucleotides, the CDR3 is TGTGCCAGCAGCCCAGGCTCCTCGAGCTCCTACGAGCAGTACTTC.

This clone has a handful of counts. The V call is TRBV4-3, the J call TRBJ1-2; 9 bases are shared with TRBD1. This CDR3 is 15 amino acids long. Germline V gene sequence: CDR1 LGHNA, CDR2 YSLEER. The ends lost 3 bases at V and 5 bases at J; junction bases unmatched: 7. The CDR3: CASSQAKQGAYGYTF. The CDR3 region has the DNA TGCGCCAGCAGCCAGGCCAAACAGGGGGCATATGGCTACACCTTC.

The chain combines TRBV28 with TRBJ2-7, with a weak D call TRBD2 (5 bases). The germline V and J ends were trimmed by 2 bases and 6 bases, with 17 bases remaining between them. This CDR3 is built from 15 residues. Germline lookup yields CDR1 MDHEN and CDR2 SYDVKM. The CDR3 coding sequence is TGTGCCAGCAGTTTAGGGAAAGGGTTCGGACTCGAGCAGTACTTC. This codes for CASSLGKGFGLEQYF.

CDR3 loop: CASSPSPAGITGELFF. The CDR3 DNA reads TGTGCCAGCAGTCCTAGCCCAGCGGGAATCACCGGGGAGCTGTTTTTT. The chain joins TRBV7-2 to TRBJ2-2, with TRBD2 identical over 7 bases. The CDR3 spans 16 residues. After removal of 6 bases from V and 4 bases from J, the junction contained 11 bases not matched to a gene. Germline loops: CDR1 SGHTA, CDR2 FQGNSA.

The chain couples TRBV7-2 to TRBJ1-6; 8 bases fit TRBD1. V was clipped by 2 bases and J by 7 bases; unmatched bases: 10. CDR1 and CDR2 (germline): SGHTA, FQGNSA. CDR3 size: 17 residues. Here the CDR3 DNA reads TGTGCCAGCAGCTTATCGCTAAGGACAGGGAAGAATTCACCCCTCCACTTT. Residues: CASSLSLRTGKNSPLHF.

V and J are TRBV2 and TRBJ1-5; D not certain. V dropped 4 bases and J dropped 6 bases, with 13 bases sitting between them. The CDR3 consists of 14 residues. The germline V gene has CDR1 SNHLY and CDR2 FYNNEI. The CDR3 reads CASSGGGSGQPQHF. In nucleotides, the CDR3 is TGTGCCAGCAGTGGGGGAGGGAGCGGTCAGCCCCAGCATTTT.

The V call is TRBV28, the J call TRBJ2-7; maybe TRBD1 (5 bases). Per the germline V gene, CDR1 is MDHEN and CDR2 is SYDVKM. V was clipped by 3 bases and J by 2 bases, with 8 bases between them. The CDR3 loop spans 13 amino acids. CDR3 bases: TGTGCCAGCAGTTTGGCCAGGGCCTACGAGCAGTACTTC. Amino acids: CASSLARAYEQYF.

The V gene is TRBV7-2, the J gene TRBJ1-5; TRBD1 agrees at 9 bases. Germline V gene data show CDR1 as SGHTA and CDR2 as FQGNSA. The CDR3 is made up of 14 amino acids. V gave up 2 bases and J gave up 5 bases; unmatched junction bases: 1. The CDR3 nucleotides are TGTGCCAGCAGCTTAAGACAGGGGGATCAGCCCCAGCATTTT. This sequence encodes CASSLRQGDQPQHF.

The rearrangement links TRBV7-2 to TRBJ2-7; D ambiguous. V lost 3 bases, J lost 0 bases, and 9 bases lay in between. Germline CDR1 is SGHTA and CDR2 is FQGNSA. CDR3 length equals 14 residues. CDR3 DNA: TGTGCCAGCAGCTTTTATGTGTCCTCCTACGAGCAGTACTTC. It specifies CASSFYVSSYEQYF. Full variable domain (outside the CDR3, taken from reference TRBV7-2 and TRBJ2-7): GAGVSQSPSNKVTEKGKDVELRCDPISGHTALYWYRQSLGQGLEFLIYFQGNSAPDKSGLPSDRFSAERTGGSVSTLTIQRTQQEDSAVYLCASSFYVSSYEQYFGPGTRLTVT.

This chain links TRBV29-1 with TRBJ2-7, with 11 bases identical to TRBD2. The germline gives CDR1 SQVTM, CDR2 ANQGSEA. V shed 3 bases and J 2 bases; nucleotides not matched to a gene: 9. The CDR3 runs 16 residues. The CDR3 DNA follows: TGCAGCGTTGATGAGGGGTTAGCGGGAGGGCCCTACGAGCAGTACTTC. Protein sequence: CSVDEGLAGGPYEQYF.

The rearrangement joins TRBV6-5 to TRBJ2-5; TRBD1 agrees at 7 bases. The CDR3 is 12 amino acids. Germline CDR1 is MNHEY and CDR2 is SVGAGI. After removal of 6 bases from V and 7 bases from J, the junction contained 5 bases not matched to a gene. This CDR3 is CASRTGSLTQYF. The CDR3 DNA follows: TGTGCCAGCAGGACAGGGTCGCTGACCCAGTACTTC.

The chain has TRBV27 and TRBJ2-1, with D perhaps TRBD1 (5 bases). Germline V gene data show CDR1 as MNHEY and CDR2 as SMNVEV (reference sequence). This CDR3 spans 14 amino acids. V was shortened by 5 bases and J by 2 bases, with 10 bases between the two germline ends. CDR3 sequence: CASSKGLAYNEQFF. The CDR3 DNA reads TGTGCCAGCAGTAAGGGGTTGGCCTACAATGAGCAGTTCTTC.

The chain has TRBV28 and TRBJ2-2; 8 bases are shared with TRBD2. The CDR3 covers 15 residues. V trimming: 7 bases; J trimming: 5 bases; junction bases outside the gene matches: 9. Germline V CDR1 and CDR2: MDHEN, SYDVKM. The DNA for the CDR3 is TGTGCCAGCACCCAAGCGGGAGAGGGTACCGGGGAGCTGTTTTTT. It yields the protein CASTQAGEGTGELFF.

V gene TRBV7-2 combines with J gene TRBJ2-1; 10 bases match TRBD2. CDR1 is SGHTA, CDR2 FQGNSA, per germline. The CDR3 extends over 14 amino acids. Trimming took 2 bases from V and 6 from J; bases not matched to a gene: 1. Written as DNA, the CDR3 is TGTGCCAGCAGCTTACTAGCGGGAGTCAATGAGCAGTTCTTC. Its translation: CASSLLAGVNEQFF.

The rearrangement links TRBV15 to TRBJ1-1; no reliable D call. There are 12 residues in the CDR3. Germline lookup yields CDR1 LNHNV and CDR2 YYDKDF (reference sequence). The germline V and J ends were trimmed by 0 bases and 11 bases, with 10 bases remaining between them. CDR3 amino acids: CATSRDTGYAFF. As DNA, the CDR3 is TGTGCCACCAGCAGAGATACGGGGTACGCTTTCTTT.

The chain joins TRBV4-1 to TRBJ1-3, with TRBD1 as a possible D gene (5 bases). V was shortened by 4 bases and J by 1 base, with 17 bases between the two germline ends. CDR1 MGHRA and CDR2 YSYEKL come from the germline V gene. CDR3 length equals 17 residues. The CDR3 DNA reads as TGCGCCAGCAGCCGGTCGCAGGGATCAGGGTCTGGAAACACCATATATTTT. Translated, it gives CASSRSQGSGSGNTIYF.

In DNA form, the CDR3 reads TGCGCCAGCAGCTTGGGTAGGGGTAAGGAGACCCAGTACTTC. Protein: CASSLGRGKETQYF. The rearrangement uses TRBV5-1 and TRBJ2-5; perhaps TRBD1 as D (5 bases). V shed 0 bases and J shed 5 bases, with 11 bases lying between them. CDR3 length: 14 amino acids. Germline CDR1 reads SGHRS; CDR2 reads YFSETQ. Supplemented by reference TRBV5-1 and TRBJ2-5, the full variable domain reads KAGVTQTPRYLIKTRGQQVTLSCSPISGHRSVSWYQQTPGQGLQFLFEYFSETQRNKGNFPGRFSGRQFSNSRSEMNVSTLELGDSALYLCASSLGRGKETQYFGPGTRLLVL.

This chain uses TRBV5-6 with TRBJ2-7; the match to TRBD2 covers 8 bases. The CDR3 is made up of 14 amino acids. Trimming took 5 bases from V and 0 from J; bases not matched to a gene: 4. From germline, CDR1 is SGHDT and CDR2 YYEEEE. The CDR3 DNA reads as TGTGCCAGCAGACCCGGACTAGCCTCCTACGAGCAGTACTTC. This sequence encodes CASRPGLASYEQYF.

V usage is TRBV28 and J usage is TRBJ1-3, with D maybe TRBD1 (5 bases). The CDR3 runs to 15 residues. From germline, CDR1 is MDHEN and CDR2 SYDVKM. Trimming took off 3 bases at V and 2 bases at J, with 11 bases between the two ends. The CDR3 DNA follows: TGTGCCAGCAGTTTGGGGGGGATCACTGGAAACACCATATATTTT. Protein sequence: CASSLGGITGNTIYF.